Listed below are T cell receptor beta chains from one sample, sequenced in a study of beta chain features in type 1 diabetes. The table came from immunoSEQ multiplex PCR; TCRdb's copy has only in-frame clones and leaves some out. This table has some 400,000 clones, about 14% appearing once. Sequenced input: naive CD4+ T cells from blood. The origin of the receptors is a woman between 18 and 30 years old in good health. Both conserved end residues are part of each CDR3. D genes are given only for firm matches. Some rows have no size entry. The others give once, few or many, or a class for an expanded clone.

d_call: TRBD1
v_call: TRBV28
j_call: TRBJ2-1
clone_size: -
cdr3_nt: TGTGCCAGCAGGCCTCACGGGACAGGGGACAATGAGCAGTTCTTC
cdr3_aa: CASRPHGTGDNEQFF

d_call: TRBD1
v_call: TRBV7-9
j_call: TRBJ2-7
clone_size: few
cdr3_nt: TGTGCCAGCAGCCCGGGACAGGGGGTCTACGAGCAGTACTTC
cdr3_aa: CASSPGQGVYEQYF

d_call: -
v_call: TRBV15
j_call: TRBJ2-3
clone_size: few
cdr3_nt: TGTGCCACCAGCGTGGGACTCGGCACAGATACGCAGTATTTT
cdr3_aa: CATSVGLGTDTQYF

d_call: -
v_call: TRBV30
j_call: TRBJ1-5
clone_size: -
cdr3_nt: TGTGCCTGGAGTCCTAGGGGAACAAGCAATCAGCCCCAGCATTTT
cdr3_aa: CAWSPRGTSNQPQHF

d_call: TRBD2
v_call: TRBV7-3
j_call: TRBJ2-1
clone_size: -
cdr3_nt: TGTGCCAGCAGCCCCCGGGAGCGGGGGGCCCCGGATGAGCAGTTCTTC
cdr3_aa: CASSPRERGAPDEQFF

d_call: -
v_call: TRBV7-9
j_call: TRBJ1-1
clone_size: -
cdr3_nt: TGTGCCAGCAGCTTGAGACTCATGAACACTGAAGCTTTCTTT
cdr3_aa: CASSLRLMNTEAFF

d_call: TRBD2
v_call: TRBV7-9
j_call: TRBJ2-1
clone_size: -
cdr3_nt: TGTGCCAGCAGCTTAGGGTCCGGACTAGCGTCGAATGAGCAGTTCTTC
cdr3_aa: CASSLGSGLASNEQFF

d_call: TRBD2
v_call: TRBV9
j_call: TRBJ2-1
clone_size: few
cdr3_nt: TGTGCCAGCAGCGTGACTAGCGGGAGGATGTATGAGCAGTTCTTC
cdr3_aa: CASSVTSGRMYEQFF

d_call: TRBD2
v_call: TRBV30
j_call: TRBJ2-7
clone_size: -
cdr3_nt: TGTGCCTGGCTGGACTCGGGGGGGTCCTACGAGCAGTACTTC
cdr3_aa: CAWLDSGGSYEQYF

d_call: TRBD2
v_call: TRBV5-1
j_call: TRBJ2-1
clone_size: -
cdr3_nt: TGCGCCAGCAGTCTAGCGGGCTCCTACAATGAGCAGTTCTTC
cdr3_aa: CASSLAGSYNEQFF

d_call: TRBD1
v_call: TRBV4-1
j_call: TRBJ2-5
clone_size: -
cdr3_nt: TGCGCCAGCAGCCGGAGGACAGGGGGTCGGGAGACCCAGTACTTC
cdr3_aa: CASSRRTGGRETQYF

d_call: TRBD1
v_call: TRBV6-5
j_call: TRBJ2-7
clone_size: -
cdr3_nt: TGTGCCAGCAGTGCCAGACAGGGTTACGAGCAGTACTTC
cdr3_aa: CASSARQGYEQYF

d_call: -
v_call: TRBV7-9
j_call: TRBJ2-5
clone_size: few
cdr3_nt: TGTGCCAGCAGCTCCGGAGGGGGGGCCGGGGAGACCCAGTACTTC
cdr3_aa: CASSSGGGAGETQYF

d_call: TRBD1
v_call: TRBV29-1
j_call: TRBJ1-2
clone_size: few
cdr3_nt: TGCAGCGTTGAAGGGACAGGGGCCCCCTATGGCTACACCTTC
cdr3_aa: CSVEGTGAPYGYTF

d_call: -
v_call: TRBV27
j_call: TRBJ2-4
clone_size: -
cdr3_nt: TGTGCCAGCAGGGGAAGGCAGGGATTAGCCAAAAACATTCAGTACTTC
cdr3_aa: CASRGRQGLAKNIQYF

d_call: TRBD1
v_call: TRBV10-3
j_call: TRBJ2-5
clone_size: -
cdr3_nt: TGTGCCATCAGCGCGGGACAGGGCCTGAAGACCCAGTACTTC
cdr3_aa: CAISAGQGLKTQYF

d_call: -
v_call: TRBV4-2
j_call: TRBJ2-7
clone_size: -
cdr3_nt: TGTGCCAGCAGCCAAGATCCTAGTTTAGTCTACGAGCAGTACTTC
cdr3_aa: CASSQDPSLVYEQYF

d_call: TRBD2
v_call: TRBV28
j_call: TRBJ2-1
clone_size: few
cdr3_nt: TGTGCCAGTAGCAACGTTGCGGGAGGGAGAAATGAGCAGTTCTTC
cdr3_aa: CASSNVAGGRNEQFF

d_call: -
v_call: TRBV28
j_call: TRBJ2-7
clone_size: -
cdr3_nt: TGTGCCAGCAGTTTCCCCGGACAGCCCTACGAGCAGTACTTC
cdr3_aa: CASSFPGQPYEQYF

d_call: -
v_call: TRBV5-4
j_call: TRBJ2-3
clone_size: -
cdr3_nt: TGTGCCAGCAGCTTGGCAGGGAAAGATACGCAGTATTTT
cdr3_aa: CASSLAGKDTQYF

d_call: -
v_call: TRBV15
j_call: TRBJ2-3
clone_size: few
cdr3_nt: TGTGCCACCAGCAGAGCCGGACAGACCAGTACGCAGTATTTT
cdr3_aa: CATSRAGQTSTQYF

d_call: TRBD2
v_call: TRBV7-3
j_call: TRBJ2-7
clone_size: once
cdr3_nt: TGTGCCAGCAGCCAAGCGGGAGGGCCCCACGAGCAGTACTTC
cdr3_aa: CASSQAGGPHEQYF

d_call: -
v_call: TRBV18
j_call: TRBJ2-1
clone_size: -
cdr3_nt: TGTGCCAGCTCACCCTACGACAGTTCGGACAATGAGCAGTTCTTC
cdr3_aa: CASSPYDSSDNEQFF

d_call: TRBD1
v_call: TRBV5-6
j_call: TRBJ2-7
clone_size: few
cdr3_nt: TGTGCCAGCAGCCACGACAGGGGAGGCTACGAGCAGTACTTC
cdr3_aa: CASSHDRGGYEQYF

d_call: -
v_call: TRBV9
j_call: TRBJ2-5
clone_size: -
cdr3_nt: TGTGCCAGCAGCGTAACAGGGTATCGGGAGACCCAGTACTTC
cdr3_aa: CASSVTGYRETQYF